The present T cell receptor (beta chain) was sequenced within a study of tumor-infiltrating lymphocytes in primary liver carcinoma (dated by TCRdb to about 2017). About the full investigation: Between late 2015 and March 2016, five patients in China with histopathologically diagnosed primary liver carcinoma had their tumors surgically resected. For each liver tumor, the study sampled five regions along with adjacent normal tissue and blood, and applied TCRbeta repertoire sequencing, expression microarrays and whole-exome sequencing. Roughly 3.65 to 7.5 million productive TCRbeta reads were obtained per sample, and no significant difference in read depth was found between tissue types. Hepatocellular carcinoma (four) or combined HCC and intrahepatic cholangiocarcinoma (one) was present in the five patients, who were three men and two women aged 30 to 69 years. A total of about 35 specimens from 5 patients, comprising some 25 tumor regions, 5 adjacent noncancerous liver tissues and 5 peripheral blood samples, were covered by TCRbeta repertoire sequencing. The five patients had tumors of stage T1-T3 N0M0, with maximum diameters ranging from about 4.2 to 10 cm. High reproducibility was observed for the technical replicate repertoires, with mean shared-clone rates approximately 0.9 and correlation coefficients above 0.95.

Using a constant-region primer and ProtoScript II reverse transcriptase, TCRbeta-specific cDNA was reverse-transcribed from around 520 ng total RNA. Three nested multiplex PCR rounds, following a slightly modified ARM-PCR procedure, were used to build the TCRbeta libraries. Each of the first two PCR rounds ran for around 11 cycles and used multiplex TRBV1-TRBV30 forward primers together with a Cbeta reverse primer. Sample barcodes and Illumina adapters were attached in a final 25-cycle PCR using Deep VentR polymerase. Before sequencing, amplicons between 200 and 500 bp were purified from gel using a QIAquick gel extraction kit. An Illumina HiSeq 2500 was used to sequence the TCRbeta amplicons, generating 250-bp paired-end reads. Per the authors' processing: To recover full CDR3 sequences, reads were quality-trimmed using Trimmomatic v0.33 and paired reads were then merged using FLASH v1.2.11. MiGEC v1.2.1b assigned V, D and J germline segments to the rearranged TCRbeta sequences. VDJtools v1.0.0 computed clonotype statistics and Shannon-Wiener diversity indices. Except for diversity analysis, only the 250 most abundant clonotypes of each sample were used in subsequent analyses to reduce sampling bias. TCRdb reran the public reads through fastp at Q25 and MiXCR, keeping productive beta chains. Identical CDR3 protein sequences are pooled into one entry, listed with their most common genes and DNA. It is TCRdb's table, rather than the study itself, that gives the V and J calls and clone size. Recorded for this sample are approximately 330,000 distinct CDR3 sequences; about 61% of them occurred a single time. The ten largest make up about 6% of the sample.

In regard to this clonotype: It has no known antigen specificity. A much bigger clone sits one base away, suggesting this may be a read error.

TRIzol reagent was used to extract blood RNA from unsorted whole blood, while the DNeasy Blood & Tissue kit provided the germline DNA. At the time of sampling, the patients were treatment-naive and had chronic HBV infection. Before surgery, approximately 4 milliliters of peripheral blood were collected into K2EDTA tubes. Including the terminal cysteine and phenylalanine, the CDR3 comprises 14 residues. The sequence is cut down to CDR3 DNA, 42 bases in frame from base 1. From a lookup of the germline V gene, CDR1 and CDR2 are LGHNA and YNFKEQ. The full study reports these points: Consistent with antigen-driven expansion, pairs of tumor regions showed higher repertoire overlap (mean roughly 36%) than either tumor-adjacent pairs (about 17%) or tumor-blood pairs (roughly 14%). Because sequencing covered only the TCR beta chain and unpaired alpha chains were not captured, true repertoire diversity is likely underestimated. The study included only four or five patients, and the authors note findings should be validated in a larger study. The top 250 clones accounted for a significantly greater share of the repertoire in tumors than in blood (p = 0.039). Because the samples were bulk and unsorted, CD4+ and CD8+ T cell repertoires could not be compared.

Recombination connected TRBV4-2 to TRBJ1-1, with 7 central nucleotides matching TRBD1. The receptor was isolated from a man between 35 and 55 years old with primary liver carcinoma and hepatitis B virus infection. Sample: peripheral blood. The nucleotide sequence is given as TGTGCCAGCACCCCCGGCAGGGGGAACACTGAAACTTTCTTT. It translates as CASTPGRGNTETFF.